This T cell receptor beta chain came from a study of molecular identifiers for immune sequencing clone quantification. The CDR3 sequence is 13 residues long. V was trimmed by 0 bases and J by 4 bases, leaving 6 bases between them. Germline V CDR1 and CDR2: SGHRS, YFSETQ. The CD8+CD4-CCR7+CD45RA+ phenotype defined the sorted naive CD8 T cells. This clonotype was found many times. Making the bulk TCR libraries relied on previously described methods and listed TCR primers. TCRdb re-derived calls from the PCR reads in MiXCR, one entry per CDR3 protein. This table holds some 680,000 distinct CDR3 sequences, 25% found once.

The receptor was isolated from a human donor in good health. Some libraries in this study had Jurkat cell RNA spiked in. What was sequenced was naive CD8+ T cells from blood, with Jurkat cell RNA spiked in. Specified subset: FACS-sorted CD8+CD4-CCR7+CD45RA+ naive T cells. This chain links TRBV5-1 with TRBJ2-3; D remains ambiguous. CDR3 sequence: CASSLVPADTQYF. CDR3 DNA sequence: TGCGCCAGCAGCTTGGTACCCGCAGATACGCAGTATTTT.